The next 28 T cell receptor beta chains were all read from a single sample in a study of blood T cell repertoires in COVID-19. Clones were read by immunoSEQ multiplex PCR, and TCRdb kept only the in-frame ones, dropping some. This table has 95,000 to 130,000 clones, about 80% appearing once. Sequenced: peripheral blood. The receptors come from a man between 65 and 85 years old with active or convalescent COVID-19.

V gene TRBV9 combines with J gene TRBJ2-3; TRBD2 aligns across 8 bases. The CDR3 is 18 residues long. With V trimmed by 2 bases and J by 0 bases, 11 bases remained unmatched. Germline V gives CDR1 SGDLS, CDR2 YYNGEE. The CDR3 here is CASSVEARGVLSTDTQYF. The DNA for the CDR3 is TGTGCCAGCAGCGTGGAAGCGCGGGGGGTTCTAAGCACAGATACGCAGTATTTT.

The CDR3 bases are TGTGCCAGCAGCACCGGGGGGCTGGATACGCAGTATTTT. This codes for CASSTGGLDTQYF. The chain joins TRBV12-3 or TRBV12-4 to TRBJ2-3; weak D call: TRBD2 (7 bases). This CDR3 contains 13 residues. Trimming took 6 bases from V and 6 from J, leaving 13 bases between them.

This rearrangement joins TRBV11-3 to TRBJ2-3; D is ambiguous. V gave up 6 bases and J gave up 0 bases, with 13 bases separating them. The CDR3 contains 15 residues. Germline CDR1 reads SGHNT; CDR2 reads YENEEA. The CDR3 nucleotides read TGTGCCAGCAGTTACGGGTTAACTAGCACAGATACGCAGTATTTT. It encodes CASSYGLTSTDTQYF.

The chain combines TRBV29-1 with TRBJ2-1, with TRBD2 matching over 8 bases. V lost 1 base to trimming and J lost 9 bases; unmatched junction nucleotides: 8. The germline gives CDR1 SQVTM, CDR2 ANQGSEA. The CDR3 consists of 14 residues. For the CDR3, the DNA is TGCAGCGTTGAAGCCACTAGCGGAGGTGGTGAGCAGTTCTTC. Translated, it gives CSVEATSGGGEQFF.

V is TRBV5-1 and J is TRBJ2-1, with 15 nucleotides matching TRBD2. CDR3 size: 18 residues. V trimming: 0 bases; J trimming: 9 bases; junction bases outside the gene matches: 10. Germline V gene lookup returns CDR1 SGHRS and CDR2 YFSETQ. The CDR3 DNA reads TGCGCCAGCAGCTTGGTTTCCACGGGACTAGCGGGAGGTGGTGAGCAGTTCTTC. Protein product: CASSLVSTGLAGGGEQFF.

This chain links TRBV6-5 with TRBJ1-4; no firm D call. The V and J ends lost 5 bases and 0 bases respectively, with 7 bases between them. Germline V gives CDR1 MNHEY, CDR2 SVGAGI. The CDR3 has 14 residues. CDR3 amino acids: CASSNPATNEKLFF. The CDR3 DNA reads TGTGCCAGCAGTAACCCAGCAACTAATGAAAAACTGTTTTTT.

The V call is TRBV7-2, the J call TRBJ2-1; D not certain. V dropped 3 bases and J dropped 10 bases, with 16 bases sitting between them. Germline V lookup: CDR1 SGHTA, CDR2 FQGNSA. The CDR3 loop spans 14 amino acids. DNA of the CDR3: TGTGCCAGCAGCTTTGGTTCCGCCGGAGCCGAGCAGTTCTTC. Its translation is CASSFGSAGAEQFF.

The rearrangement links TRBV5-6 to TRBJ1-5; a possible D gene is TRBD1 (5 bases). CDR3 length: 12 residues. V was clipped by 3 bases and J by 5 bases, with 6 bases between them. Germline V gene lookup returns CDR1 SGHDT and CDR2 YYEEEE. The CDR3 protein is CASSWGDQPQHF. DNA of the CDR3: TGTGCCAGCAGCTGGGGCGATCAGCCCCAGCATTTT.

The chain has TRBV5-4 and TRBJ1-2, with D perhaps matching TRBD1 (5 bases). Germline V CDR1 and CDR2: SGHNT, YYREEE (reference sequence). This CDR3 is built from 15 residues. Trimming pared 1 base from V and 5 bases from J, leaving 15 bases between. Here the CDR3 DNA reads TGTGCCAGCAGCTTGCCATCGGTCAGGGATTATGGCTACACCTTC. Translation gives CASSLPSVRDYGYTF.

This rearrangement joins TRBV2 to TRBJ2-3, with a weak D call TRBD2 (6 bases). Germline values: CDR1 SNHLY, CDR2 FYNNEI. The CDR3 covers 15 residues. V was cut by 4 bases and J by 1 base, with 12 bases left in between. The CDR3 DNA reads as TGTGCCAGCAGTGTCCGGGAGCTGGGCACAGATACGCAGTATTTT. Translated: CASSVRELGTDTQYF.

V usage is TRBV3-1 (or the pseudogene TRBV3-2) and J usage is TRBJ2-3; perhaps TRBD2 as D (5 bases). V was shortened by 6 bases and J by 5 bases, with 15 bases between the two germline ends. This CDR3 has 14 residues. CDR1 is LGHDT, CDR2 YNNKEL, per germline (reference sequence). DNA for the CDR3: TGTGCCAGCAGACCCGGACTCCCTGGAGATACGCAGTATTTT. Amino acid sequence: CASRPGLPGDTQYF.

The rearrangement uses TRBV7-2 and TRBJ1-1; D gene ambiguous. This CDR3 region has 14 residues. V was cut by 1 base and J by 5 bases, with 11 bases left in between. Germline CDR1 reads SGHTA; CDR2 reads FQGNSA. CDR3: CASSLESGRTEAFF. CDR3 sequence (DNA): TGTGCCAGCAGCTTAGAATCCGGGAGGACTGAAGCTTTCTTT.

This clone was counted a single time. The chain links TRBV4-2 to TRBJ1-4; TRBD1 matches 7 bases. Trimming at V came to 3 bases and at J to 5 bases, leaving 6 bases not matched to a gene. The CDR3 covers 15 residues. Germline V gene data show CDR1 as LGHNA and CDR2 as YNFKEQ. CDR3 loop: CASSQTGHGNEKLFF. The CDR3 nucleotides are TGTGCCAGCAGCCAGACAGGGCATGGAAATGAAAAACTGTTTTTT.

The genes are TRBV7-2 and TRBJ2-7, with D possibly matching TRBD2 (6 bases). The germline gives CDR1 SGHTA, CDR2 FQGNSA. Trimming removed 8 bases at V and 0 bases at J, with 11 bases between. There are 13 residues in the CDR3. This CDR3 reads CASSQRASYEQYF. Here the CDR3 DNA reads TGTGCCAGCTCCCAGCGGGCCTCCTACGAGCAGTACTTC.

CDR3 sequence reads: CASSLEGGPGETQYF. DNA of the CDR3: TGCGCCAGCAGCTTGGAGGGGGGGCCGGGAGAGACCCAGTACTTC. The rearrangement joins TRBV5-1 to TRBJ2-5, with a tentative D call TRBD2 (7 bases). Trimming took off 0 bases at V and 4 bases at J, with 13 bases between the two ends. The CDR3 runs 15 residues. CDR1 and CDR2 from the germline V gene are SGHRS and YFSETQ.

CDR3: CASSFVRRLSSYNEQFF. For the CDR3, the DNA is TGTGCCAGCAGCTTTGTTAGAAGACTAAGCTCCTACAATGAGCAGTTCTTC. This chain uses TRBV5-6 with TRBJ2-1; D might be TRBD2 (5 bases). V lost 2 bases to trimming and J lost 0 bases, with 15 bases between them. Germline CDR1 SGHDT, CDR2 YYEEEE. This CDR3 is 17 amino acids long. Using reference TRBV5-6 and TRBJ2-1 for the parts outside the CDR3, the full variable domain is DAGVTQSPTHLIKTRGQQVTLRCSPKSGHDTVSWYQQALGQGPQFIFQYYEEEERQRGNFPDRFSGHQFPNYSSELNVNALLLGDSALYLCASSFVRRLSSYNEQFFGPGTRLTVL.

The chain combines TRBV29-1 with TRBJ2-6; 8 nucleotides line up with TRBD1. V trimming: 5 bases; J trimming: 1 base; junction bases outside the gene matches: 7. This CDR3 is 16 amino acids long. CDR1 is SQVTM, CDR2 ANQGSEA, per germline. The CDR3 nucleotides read TGCAGCGTTCTTGCAGGGGGCAGGTCTGGGGCCAACGTCCTGACTTTC. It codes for CSVLAGGRSGANVLTF.

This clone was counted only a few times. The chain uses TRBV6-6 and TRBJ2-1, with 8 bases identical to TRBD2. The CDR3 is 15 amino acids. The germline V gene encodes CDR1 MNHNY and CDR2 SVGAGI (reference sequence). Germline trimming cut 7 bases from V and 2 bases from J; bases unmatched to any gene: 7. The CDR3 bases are TGTGCCAGCAAAATAGCGGGGAACACCTACAATGAGCAGTTCTTC. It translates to CASKIAGNTYNEQFF.

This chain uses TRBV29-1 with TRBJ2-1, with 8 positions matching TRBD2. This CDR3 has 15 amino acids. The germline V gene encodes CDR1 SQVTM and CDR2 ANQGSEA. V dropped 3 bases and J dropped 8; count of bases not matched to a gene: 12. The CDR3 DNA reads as TGCAGCGTTGATCTTTTTAGCGGGGCCCGACATGAGCAGTTCTTC. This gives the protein CSVDLFSGARHEQFF.

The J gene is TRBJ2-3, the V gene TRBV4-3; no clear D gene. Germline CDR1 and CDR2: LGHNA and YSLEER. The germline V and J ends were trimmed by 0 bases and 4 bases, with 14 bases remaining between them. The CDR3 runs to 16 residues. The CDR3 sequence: CASSQERVRGADTQYF. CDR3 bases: TGCGCCAGCAGCCAAGAACGAGTAAGAGGCGCAGATACGCAGTATTTT.

The DNA of the CDR3 is TGTGCCACCCTCAGACAGGGCGGCTACGAGCAGTACTTC. Its translation is CATLRQGGYEQYF. The chain employs TRBV24-1 and TRBJ2-7, with 7 bases lining up with TRBD1. Trimming cost V 9 bases and J 3 bases; bases outside gene matches: 7. There are 13 residues in the CDR3. Germline CDR1 is KGHDR and CDR2 is SFDVKD.

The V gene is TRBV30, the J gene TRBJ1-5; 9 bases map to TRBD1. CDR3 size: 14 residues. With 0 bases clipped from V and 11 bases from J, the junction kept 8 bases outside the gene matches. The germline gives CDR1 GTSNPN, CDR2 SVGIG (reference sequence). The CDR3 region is CAWSVSGGTGSQHF. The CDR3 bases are TGTGCCTGGAGTGTATCCGGGGGGACAGGGTCCCAGCATTTT.

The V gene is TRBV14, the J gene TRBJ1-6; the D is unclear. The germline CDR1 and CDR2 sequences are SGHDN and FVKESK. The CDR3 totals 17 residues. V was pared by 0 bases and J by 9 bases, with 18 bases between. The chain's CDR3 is CASSQDSGFLRGSPLHF. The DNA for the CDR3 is TGTGCCAGCAGCCAAGATTCGGGATTCCTCCGTGGTTCACCCCTCCACTTT. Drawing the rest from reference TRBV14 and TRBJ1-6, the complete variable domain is EAGVTQFPSHSVIEKGQTVTLRCDPISGHDNLYWYRRVMGKEIKFLLHFVKESKQDESGMPNNRFLAERTGGTYSTLKVQPAELEDSGVYFCASSQDSGFLRGSPLHFGNGTRLTVT.

The CDR3 spells CSASGNTIYF. CDR3 in DNA: TGCAGCGCTTCGGGAAACACCATATATTTT. V usage is TRBV29-1 and J usage is TRBJ1-3; D is unresolved. V lost 7 bases to trimming and J lost 4 bases, with 5 bases between them. Germline loops: CDR1 SQVTM, CDR2 ANQGSEA. CDR3 length: 10 amino acids.

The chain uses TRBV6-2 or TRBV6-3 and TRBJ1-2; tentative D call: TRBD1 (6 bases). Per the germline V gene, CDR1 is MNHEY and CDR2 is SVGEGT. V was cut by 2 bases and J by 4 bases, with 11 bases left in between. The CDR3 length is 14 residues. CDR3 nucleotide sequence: TGTGCCAGCAGTTACACAGGGTATGGCTATGGCTACACCTTC. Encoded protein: CASSYTGYGYGYTF.

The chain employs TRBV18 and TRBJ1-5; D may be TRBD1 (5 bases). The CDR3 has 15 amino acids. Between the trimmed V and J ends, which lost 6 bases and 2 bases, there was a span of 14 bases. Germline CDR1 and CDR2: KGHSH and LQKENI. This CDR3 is CASSGGGDGNQPQHF. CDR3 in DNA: TGTGCCAGCTCCGGGGGGGGAGACGGCAATCAGCCCCAGCATTTT.

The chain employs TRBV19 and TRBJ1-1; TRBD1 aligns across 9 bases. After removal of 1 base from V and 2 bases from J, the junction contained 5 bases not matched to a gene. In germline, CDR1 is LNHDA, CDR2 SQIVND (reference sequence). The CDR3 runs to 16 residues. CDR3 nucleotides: TGTGCCAGTAGTATAGGGACAGGGGACGGTAACACTGAAGCTTTCTTT. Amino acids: CASSIGTGDGNTEAFF.

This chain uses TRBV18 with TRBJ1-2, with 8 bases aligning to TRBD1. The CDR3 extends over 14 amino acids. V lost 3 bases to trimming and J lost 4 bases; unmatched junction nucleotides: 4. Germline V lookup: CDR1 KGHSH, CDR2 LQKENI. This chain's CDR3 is CASSPGQGLYGYTF. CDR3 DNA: TGTGCCAGCTCACCTGGACAGGGCCTCTATGGCTACACCTTC. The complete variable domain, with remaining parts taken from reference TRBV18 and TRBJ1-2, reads NAGVMQNPRHLVRRRGQEARLRCSPMKGHSHVYWYRQLPEEGLKFMVYLQKENIIDESGMPKERFSAEFPKEGPSILRIQQVVRGDSAAYFCASSPGQGLYGYTFGSGTRLTVV.